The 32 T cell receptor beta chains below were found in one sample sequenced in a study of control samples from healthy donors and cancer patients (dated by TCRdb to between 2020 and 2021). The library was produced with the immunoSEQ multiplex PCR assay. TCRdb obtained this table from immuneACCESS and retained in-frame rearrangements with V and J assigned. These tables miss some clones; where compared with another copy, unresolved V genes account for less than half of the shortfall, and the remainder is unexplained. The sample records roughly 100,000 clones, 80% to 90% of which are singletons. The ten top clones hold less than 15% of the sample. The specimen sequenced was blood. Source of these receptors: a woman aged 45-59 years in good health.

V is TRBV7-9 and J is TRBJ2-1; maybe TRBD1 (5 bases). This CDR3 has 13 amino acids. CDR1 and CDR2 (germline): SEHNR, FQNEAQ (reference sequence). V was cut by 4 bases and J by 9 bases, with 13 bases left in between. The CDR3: CASSSSGITEQFF. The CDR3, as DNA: TGTGCCAGCAGCTCCTCAGGGATCACTGAGCAGTTCTTC.

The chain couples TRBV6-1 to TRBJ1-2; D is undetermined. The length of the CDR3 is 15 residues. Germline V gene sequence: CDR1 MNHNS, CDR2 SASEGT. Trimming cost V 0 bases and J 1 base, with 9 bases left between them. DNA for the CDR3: TGTGCCAGCAGTGAAGCCAGCGGGGATAACTATGGCTACACCTTC. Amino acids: CASSEASGDNYGYTF.

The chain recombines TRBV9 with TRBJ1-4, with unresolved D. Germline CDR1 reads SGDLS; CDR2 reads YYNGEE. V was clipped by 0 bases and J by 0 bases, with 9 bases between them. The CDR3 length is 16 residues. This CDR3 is CASSVADGATNEKLFF. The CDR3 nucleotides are TGTGCCAGCAGCGTAGCGGACGGTGCAACTAATGAAAAACTGTTTTTT.

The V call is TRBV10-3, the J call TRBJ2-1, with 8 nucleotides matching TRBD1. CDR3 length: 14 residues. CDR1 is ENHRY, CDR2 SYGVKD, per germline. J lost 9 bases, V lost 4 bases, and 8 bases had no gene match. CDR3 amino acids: CAISVAQGAGEQFF. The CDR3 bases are TGTGCCATCAGTGTCGCTCAGGGGGCGGGTGAGCAGTTCTTC.

CDR3 residues: CATSRIGTDTQYF. The CDR3 coding sequence is TGTGCCACCAGCAGAATAGGGACAGATACGCAGTATTTT. The chain links TRBV15 to TRBJ2-3; D remains unclear. Trimming left V 2 bases short and J 3 bases short, with 6 bases between. CDR3 size: 13 residues. CDR1 and CDR2 from the germline V gene are LNHNV and YYDKDF (reference sequence).

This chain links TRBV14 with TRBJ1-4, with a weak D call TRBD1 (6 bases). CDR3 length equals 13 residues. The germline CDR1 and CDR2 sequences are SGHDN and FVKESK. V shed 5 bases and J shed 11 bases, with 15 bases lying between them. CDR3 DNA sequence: TGTGCCAGCAGCGAGATTATTACAGGGAAACTGTTTTTT. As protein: CASSEIITGKLFF.

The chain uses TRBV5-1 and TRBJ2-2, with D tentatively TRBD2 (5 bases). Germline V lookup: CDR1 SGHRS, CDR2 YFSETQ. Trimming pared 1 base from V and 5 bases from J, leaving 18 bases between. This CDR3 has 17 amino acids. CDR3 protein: CASSLSLGERRTGELFF. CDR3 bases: TGCGCCAGCAGCTTGTCACTGGGCGAAAGGAGGACCGGGGAGCTGTTTTTT. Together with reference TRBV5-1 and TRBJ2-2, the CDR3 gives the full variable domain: KAGVTQTPRYLIKTRGQQVTLSCSPISGHRSVSWYQQTPGQGLQFLFEYFSETQRNKGNFPGRFSGRQFSNSRSEMNVSTLELGDSALYLCASSLSLGERRTGELFFGEGSRLTVL.

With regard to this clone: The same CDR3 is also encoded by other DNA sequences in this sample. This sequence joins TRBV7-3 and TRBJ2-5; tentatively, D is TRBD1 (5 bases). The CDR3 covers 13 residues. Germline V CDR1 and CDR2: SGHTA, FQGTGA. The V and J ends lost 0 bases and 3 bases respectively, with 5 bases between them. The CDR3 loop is CASSLTREETQYF. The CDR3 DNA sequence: TGTGCCAGCAGCTTAACCAGGGAAGAGACCCAGTACTTC.

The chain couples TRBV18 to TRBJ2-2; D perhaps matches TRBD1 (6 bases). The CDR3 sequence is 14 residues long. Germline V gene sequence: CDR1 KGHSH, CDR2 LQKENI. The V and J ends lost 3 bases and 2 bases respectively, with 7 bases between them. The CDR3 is CASSPGTNTGELFF. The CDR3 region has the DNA TGTGCCAGCTCACCGGGGACAAACACCGGGGAGCTGTTTTTT.

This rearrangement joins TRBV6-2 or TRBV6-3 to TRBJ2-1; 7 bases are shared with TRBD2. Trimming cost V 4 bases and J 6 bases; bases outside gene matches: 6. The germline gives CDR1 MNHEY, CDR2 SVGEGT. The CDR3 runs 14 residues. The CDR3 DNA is TGTGCCAGCAGTTCCAGCGGGGTCAGCAATGAGCAGTTCTTC. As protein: CASSSSGVSNEQFF.

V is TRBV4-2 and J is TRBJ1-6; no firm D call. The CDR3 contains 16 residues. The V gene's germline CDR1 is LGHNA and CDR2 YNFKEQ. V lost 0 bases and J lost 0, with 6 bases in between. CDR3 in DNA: TGTGCCAGCAGCCAAGATGTCGGCTCCTATAATTCACCCCTCCACTTT. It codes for CASSQDVGSYNSPLHF.

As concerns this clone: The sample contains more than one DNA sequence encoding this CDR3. CDR3 sequence: CASSRGQGNEKLFF. The CDR3, as DNA: TGTGCCAGCAGCCGAGGTCAGGGAAATGAAAAACTGTTTTTT. The genes are TRBV3-1 (or the pseudogene TRBV3-2) and TRBJ1-4; D is possibly TRBD1 (5 bases). Germline assignment: CDR1 LGHDT and CDR2 YNNKEL (reference sequence). Trimming stripped 4 bases from V and 5 bases from J, with 11 bases between. This CDR3 has 14 amino acids.

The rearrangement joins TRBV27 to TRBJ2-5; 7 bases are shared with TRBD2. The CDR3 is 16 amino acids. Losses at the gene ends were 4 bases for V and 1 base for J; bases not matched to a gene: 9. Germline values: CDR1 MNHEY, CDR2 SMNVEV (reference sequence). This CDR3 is CASSSDLRTSQETQYF. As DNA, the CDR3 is TGTGCCAGCAGTTCAGACCTACGGACTAGCCAAGAGACCCAGTACTTC.

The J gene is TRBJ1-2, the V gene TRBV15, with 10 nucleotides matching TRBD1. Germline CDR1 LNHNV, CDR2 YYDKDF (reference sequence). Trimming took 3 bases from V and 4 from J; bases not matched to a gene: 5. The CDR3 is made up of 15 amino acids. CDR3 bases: TGTGCCACCAGCAGGGTAGGACAGGGGGGCTATGGCTACACCTTC. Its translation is CATSRVGQGGYGYTF.

CDR3 protein: CASSIVPGNGYTF. The CDR3 bases are TGTGCCAGTAGTATAGTTCCGGGAAATGGCTACACCTTC. The chain combines TRBV19 with TRBJ1-2; D unclear. V was pared by 1 base and J by 6 bases, with 9 bases between. The CDR3 spans 13 residues. Germline V lookup: CDR1 LNHDA, CDR2 SQIVND (reference sequence).

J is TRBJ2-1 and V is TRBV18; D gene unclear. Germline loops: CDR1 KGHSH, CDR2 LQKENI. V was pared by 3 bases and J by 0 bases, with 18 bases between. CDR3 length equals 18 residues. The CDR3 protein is CASSPYLVAVSSYNEQFF. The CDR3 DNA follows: TGTGCCAGCTCACCCTACCTGGTGGCGGTTAGCTCCTACAATGAGCAGTTCTTC. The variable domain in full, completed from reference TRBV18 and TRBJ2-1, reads NAGVMQNPRHLVRRRGQEARLRCSPMKGHSHVYWYRQLPEEGLKFMVYLQKENIIDESGMPKERFSAEFPKEGPSILRIQQVVRGDSAAYFCASSPYLVAVSSYNEQFFGPGTRLTVL.

CDR3 DNA sequence: TGTGCCAGCAGCAAAATGGGGCCCACAGAAGAGAACACTGAAGCTTTCTTT. As protein: CASSKMGPTEENTEAFF. The chain carries TRBV21-1 and TRBJ1-1; the table gives TRBD1 as D, unverified against the DNA. TRBV21-1 is a documented pseudogene. The CDR3 spans 17 residues.

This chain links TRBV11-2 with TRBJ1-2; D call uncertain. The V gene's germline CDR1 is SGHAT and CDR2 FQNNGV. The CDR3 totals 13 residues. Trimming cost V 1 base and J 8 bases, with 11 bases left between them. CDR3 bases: TGTGCCAGCAGCTTAGGGGAGGGAGGGGGCTACACCTTC. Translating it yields CASSLGEGGGYTF.

The CDR3 loop is CASSLGVGNTEAFF. CDR3 DNA sequence: TGTGCCAGCAGCTTAGGGGTGGGGAACACTGAAGCTTTCTTT. The V and J genes are TRBV7-2 and TRBJ1-1; D ambiguous. This CDR3 has 14 amino acids. The germline CDR1 and CDR2 sequences are SGHTA and FQGNSA. Trimming cost V 1 base and J 1 base, with 7 bases left between them.

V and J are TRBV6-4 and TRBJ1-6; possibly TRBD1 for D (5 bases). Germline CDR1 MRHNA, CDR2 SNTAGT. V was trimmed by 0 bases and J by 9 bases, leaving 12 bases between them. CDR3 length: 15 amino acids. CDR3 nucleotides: TGTGCCAGCAGTGACTCGACGGGGACTGCTTCACCCCTCCACTTT. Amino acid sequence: CASSDSTGTASPLHF.

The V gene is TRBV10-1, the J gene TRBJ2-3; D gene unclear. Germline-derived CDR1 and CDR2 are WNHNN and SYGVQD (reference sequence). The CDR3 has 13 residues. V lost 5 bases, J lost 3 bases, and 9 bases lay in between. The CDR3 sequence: CASSLVPTDTQYF. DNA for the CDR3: TGCGCCAGCAGTCTAGTCCCAACAGATACGCAGTATTTT.

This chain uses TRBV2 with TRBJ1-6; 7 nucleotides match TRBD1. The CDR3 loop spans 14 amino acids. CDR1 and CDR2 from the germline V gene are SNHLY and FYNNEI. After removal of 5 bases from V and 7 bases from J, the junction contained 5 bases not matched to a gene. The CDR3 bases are TGTGCCAGCAGTCTGACAGGGTGGAATTCACCCCTCCACTTT. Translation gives CASSLTGWNSPLHF.

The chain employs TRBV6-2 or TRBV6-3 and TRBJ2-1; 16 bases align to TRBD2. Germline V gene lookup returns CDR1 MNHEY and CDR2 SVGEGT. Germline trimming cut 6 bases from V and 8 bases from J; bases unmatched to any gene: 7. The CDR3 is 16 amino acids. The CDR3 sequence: CASSQSGTSGRDEQFF. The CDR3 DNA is TGTGCCAGCAGCCAATCCGGGACTAGCGGGAGGGATGAGCAGTTCTTC.

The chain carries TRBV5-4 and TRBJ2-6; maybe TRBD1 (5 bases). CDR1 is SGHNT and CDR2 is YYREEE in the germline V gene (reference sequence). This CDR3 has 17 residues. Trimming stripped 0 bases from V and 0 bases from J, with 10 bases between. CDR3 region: CASSLGGQSSGANVLTF. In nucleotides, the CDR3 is TGTGCCAGCAGCTTGGGGGGCCAAAGCTCTGGGGCCAACGTCCTGACTTTC.

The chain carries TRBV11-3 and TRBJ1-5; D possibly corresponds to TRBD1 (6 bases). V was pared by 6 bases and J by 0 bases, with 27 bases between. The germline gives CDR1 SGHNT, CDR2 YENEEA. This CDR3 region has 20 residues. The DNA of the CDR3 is TGTGCCAGCAGACCTAGCCCAAACACCGACAGGAGCTATAGCAATCAGCCCCAGCATTTT. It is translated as CASRPSPNTDRSYSNQPQHF.

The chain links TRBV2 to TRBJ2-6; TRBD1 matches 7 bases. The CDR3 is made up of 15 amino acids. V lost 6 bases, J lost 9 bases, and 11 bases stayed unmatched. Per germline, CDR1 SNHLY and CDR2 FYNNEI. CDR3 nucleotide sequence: TGTGCCAGCAGACAACGACAGGGAAGTGGCAACGTCCTGACTTTC. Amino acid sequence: CASRQRQGSGNVLTF.

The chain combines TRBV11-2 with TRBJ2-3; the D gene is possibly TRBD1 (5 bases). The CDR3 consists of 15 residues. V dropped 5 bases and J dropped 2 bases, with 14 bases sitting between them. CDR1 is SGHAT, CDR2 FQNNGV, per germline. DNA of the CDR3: TGTGCCAGCAGCCGAATGACAGATTTCACAGATACGCAGTATTTT. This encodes CASSRMTDFTDTQYF.

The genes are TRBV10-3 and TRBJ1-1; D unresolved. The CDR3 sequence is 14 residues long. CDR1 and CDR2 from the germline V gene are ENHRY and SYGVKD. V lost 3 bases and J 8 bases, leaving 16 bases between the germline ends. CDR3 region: CAISDPTRTEEAFF. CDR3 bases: TGTGCCATCAGTGACCCGACACGGACGGAGGAAGCTTTCTTT.

As DNA, the CDR3 is TGTGCCAGCAGCCCAAGGAGGGCAGGGGGCACAGAGACCCAGTACTTC. It translates to CASSPRRAGGTETQYF. The rearrangement links TRBV7-8 to TRBJ2-5, with 8 bases fitting TRBD1. Losses at the gene ends were 5 bases for V and 4 bases for J; bases not matched to a gene: 12. The CDR3 consists of 16 residues. Germline CDR1 is SGHVS and CDR2 is FQNEAQ.

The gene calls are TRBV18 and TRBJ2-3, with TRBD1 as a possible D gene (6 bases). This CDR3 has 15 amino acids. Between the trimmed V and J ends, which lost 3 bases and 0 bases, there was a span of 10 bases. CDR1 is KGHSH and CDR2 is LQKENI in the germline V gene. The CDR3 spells CASSPDRSSTDTQYF. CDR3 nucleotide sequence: TGTGCCAGCTCACCCGACAGGTCTAGCACAGATACGCAGTATTTT. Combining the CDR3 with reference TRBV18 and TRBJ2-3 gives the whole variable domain NAGVMQNPRHLVRRRGQEARLRCSPMKGHSHVYWYRQLPEEGLKFMVYLQKENIIDESGMPKERFSAEFPKEGPSILRIQQVVRGDSAAYFCASSPDRSSTDTQYFGPGTRLTVL.

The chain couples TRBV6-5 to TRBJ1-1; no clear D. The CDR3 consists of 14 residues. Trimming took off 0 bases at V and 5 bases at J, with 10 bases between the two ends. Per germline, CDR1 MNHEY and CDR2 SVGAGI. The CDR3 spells CASSYSGDRTEAFF. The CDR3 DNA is TGTGCCAGCAGTTACTCTGGGGATCGGACTGAAGCTTTCTTT.

The CDR3 DNA is TGTGCCAGCAGCTCGGCGGGACTATCCCGAAAGCAGTACTTC. Translation gives CASSSAGLSRKQYF. The chain uses TRBV7-2 and TRBJ2-7; 7 bases match TRBD2. Germline trimming cut 4 bases from V and 8 bases from J; bases unmatched to any gene: 11. From germline, CDR1 is SGHTA and CDR2 FQGNSA. The CDR3 runs 14 residues.